Following are 27 T cell receptor beta chains from one sample sequenced in a study of T-cell memory formation after mild COVID-19 (dated by TCRdb to 2020 to 2023). Library creation used 5' RACE. The instrument given in TCRdb is Illumina NovaSeq 6000. In TCRdb, the public reads were trimmed at Q25 with fastp and aligned with MiXCR, with productive beta chains retained. Every CDR3 protein is listed once, alongside the most common genes and DNA of its rows. In all, the sample holds under 250,000 distinct CDR3 sequences, and around 8.8% of those were seen once. The ten largest clonotypes hold around 3.4% of the sample. Sequenced: PBMCs or a T cell subset sorted from them (not recorded which). The origin of the receptors is a man younger than 35 who had mild COVID-19 (a few samples of this study predate the infection). The sample titles of this study are shuffled in the database, so cell type and time point are left out; the donor was told from shared clones.

This chain links TRBV29-1 with TRBJ2-5; D is uncertain. V shed 3 bases and J shed 5 bases, with 13 bases lying between them. Germline V gene sequence: CDR1 SQVTM, CDR2 ANQGSEA. The CDR3 consists of 13 residues. CDR3 sequence (DNA): TGCAGCGTTGAGCTAAACCTCCGGGAGACCCAGTACTTC. Its translation: CSVELNLRETQYF.

This clonotype appeared many times. This sequence joins TRBV10-3 and TRBJ1-1; TRBD1 is a possible D gene (6 bases). The length of the CDR3 is 11 residues. V lost 8 bases to trimming and J lost 8 bases, with 12 bases between them. CDR1 and CDR2 (germline): ENHRY, SYGVKD. The CDR3 loop reads CAIRGQSEAFF. DNA for the CDR3: TGTGCCATCCGAGGACAGTCGGAAGCTTTCTTT.

This chain joins TRBV7-2 and TRBJ1-3; perhaps TRBD1 as D (5 bases). Germline V gene lookup returns CDR1 SGHTA and CDR2 FQGNSA. V lost 1 base, J lost 4 bases, and 11 bases lay in between. CDR3 length: 15 amino acids. The chain's CDR3 is CASSLVGGTGNTIYF. In DNA, the CDR3 is TGTGCCAGCAGCTTAGTCGGGGGTACCGGAAACACCATATATTTT.

This clonotype showed up just a few times. The chain employs TRBV18 and TRBJ2-2, with D possibly being TRBD2 (6 bases). V lost 6 bases and J lost 4, with 18 bases in between. Germline lookup yields CDR1 KGHSH and CDR2 LQKENI. CDR3 length: 16 residues. The CDR3 reads CASSQGLPELTGELFF. Written as DNA, the CDR3 is TGTGCCAGCTCTCAGGGACTTCCGGAACTCACCGGGGAGCTGTTTTTT.

In its sample, this clonotype was seen a few times. The V gene is TRBV6-5, the J gene TRBJ2-2; D is unclear. Germline CDR1 MNHEY, CDR2 SVGAGI. CDR3 length equals 13 residues. Deletions cut 0 bases from V and 6 bases from J, with 5 bases between. CDR3 sequence: CASSYSVAGELFF. Written as DNA, the CDR3 is TGTGCCAGCAGTTACTCCGTAGCCGGGGAGCTGTTTTTT.

This clonotype was seen only a few times. The rearrangement uses TRBV6-4 and TRBJ1-6; TRBD1 is a possible D gene (5 bases). Germline V gives CDR1 MRHNA, CDR2 SNTAGT. Trimming removed 6 bases at V and 6 bases at J, with 21 bases between. CDR3 length: 17 residues. The CDR3 sequence: CASRRKQGWRFNSPLHF. The CDR3 DNA sequence: TGTGCCAGCAGACGCAAGCAGGGCTGGCGCTTTAATTCACCCCTCCACTTT.

This clonotype was detected ten times or more. J is TRBJ1-1 and V is TRBV4-1, with D possibly matching TRBD1 (6 bases). Per the germline V gene, CDR1 is MGHRA and CDR2 is YSYEKL. Trimming left V 0 bases short and J 0 bases short, with 14 bases between. This CDR3 contains 17 residues. Here the CDR3 DNA reads TGCGCCAGCAGCCAAGATCGGAGGAGGGGGGTGAACACTGAAGCTTTCTTT. This gives the protein CASSQDRRRGVNTEAFF.

This chain uses TRBV7-9 with TRBJ1-1; tentatively, D is TRBD1 (5 bases). Germline V lookup: CDR1 SEHNR, CDR2 FQNEAQ (reference sequence). The CDR3 loop spans 15 amino acids. Trimming shortened V by 7 bases and J by 4 bases, and 19 bases separated the two germline ends. This CDR3 is CASTRTGGIGTEAFF. In DNA, the CDR3 is TGTGCCAGCACTCGTACGGGGGGGATAGGCACTGAAGCTTTCTTT.

The V gene is TRBV20-1, the J gene TRBJ1-2; unclear D gene. The CDR3 spans 13 residues. Germline loops: CDR1 DFQATT, CDR2 SNEGSKA (reference sequence). V was cut by 0 bases and J by 8 bases, with 13 bases left in between. The CDR3: CSARDNALEGYTF. DNA for the CDR3: TGCAGTGCTAGAGATAACGCATTGGAAGGCTACACCTTC.

The gene calls are TRBV5-1 and TRBJ2-6; no reliable D call. V dropped 0 bases and J dropped 0 bases, with 7 bases sitting between them. CDR3 size: 16 residues. The germline V gene encodes CDR1 SGHRS and CDR2 YFSETQ. CDR3 in amino acids: CASSLGGSSGANVLTF. The CDR3 nucleotides are TGCGCCAGCAGCTTGGGGGGATCCTCTGGGGCCAACGTCCTGACTTTC.

There are a few counts of this clonotype. This chain links TRBV10-3 with TRBJ2-7; a possible D gene is TRBD2 (5 bases). The CDR3 sequence is 15 residues long. Germline CDR1 reads ENHRY; CDR2 reads SYGVKD. Trimming stripped 7 bases from V and 3 bases from J, with 19 bases between. CDR3 residues: CAITGDRTTSYEQYF. In nucleotides, the CDR3 is TGTGCCATCACCGGGGATAGGACGACGAGCTACGAGCAGTACTTC.

The rearrangement uses TRBV12-3 or TRBV12-4 and TRBJ1-4, with D unclear. V was pared by 5 bases and J by 0 bases, with 10 bases between. The CDR3 has 15 residues. For the CDR3, the DNA is TGTGCCAGCAGTCCCCCAGGAACAACTAATGAAAAACTGTTTTTT. Its translation is CASSPPGTTNEKLFF.

V and J are TRBV12-3 or TRBV12-4 and TRBJ2-3, with D perhaps given as TRBD1 or TRBD2 (5 bases each). This CDR3 comprises 13 residues. Trimming cost V 4 bases and J 2 bases, with 7 bases left between them. This chain's CDR3 is CASSWGNTDTQYF. CDR3 sequence (DNA): TGTGCCAGCAGTTGGGGGAACACAGATACGCAGTATTTT.

This clonotype was counted between two and nine times. The V and J genes are TRBV6-2 or TRBV6-3 and TRBJ2-7; TRBD1 might be the D (6 bases). V lost 4 bases and J lost 2, with 12 bases in between. The CDR3 is made up of 14 amino acids. Germline V gene lookup returns CDR1 MNHEY and CDR2 SVGEGT. CDR3 sequence: CASSSQGLPYEQYF. The CDR3 DNA is TGTGCCAGCAGTTCACAGGGTTTACCCTACGAGCAGTACTTC.

This sequence joins TRBV29-1 and TRBJ2-7, with unresolved D. V was trimmed by 4 bases and J by 1 base, leaving 17 bases between them. Germline V CDR1 and CDR2: SQVTM, ANQGSEA. The CDR3 loop spans 15 amino acids. The CDR3 DNA sequence: TGCAGCGTTGGCTCCGCGGCCTACGGTTCCTACGAGCAGTACTTC. Translating it yields CSVGSAAYGSYEQYF.

This clonotype showed up just a few times. The chain recombines TRBV29-1 with TRBJ2-3; D is unclear. V lost 1 base and J lost 2, with 4 bases in between. The germline gives CDR1 SQVTM, CDR2 ANQGSEA. The CDR3 totals 12 residues. CDR3 loop: CSVEGPTDTQYF. CDR3 nucleotide sequence: TGCAGCGTTGAAGGTCCCACAGATACGCAGTATTTT.

The rearrangement uses TRBV9 and TRBJ1-6; D not certain. V was trimmed by 3 bases and J by 0 bases, leaving 13 bases between them. Germline CDR1 and CDR2: SGDLS and YYNGEE. The CDR3 extends over 17 amino acids. Written as DNA, the CDR3 is TGTGCCAGCAGCGCCGATATTGGCCGCTCCTATAATTCACCCCTCCACTTT. This gives the protein CASSADIGRSYNSPLHF.

The CDR3 nucleotides are TGTGCCAGCAGCCAAGTACAGGGCACCGAAGCTTTCTTT. Translating it yields CASSQVQGTEAFF. The chain recombines TRBV3-1 with TRBJ1-1; D possibly corresponds to TRBD1 (6 bases). This CDR3 spans 13 amino acids. V lost 1 base, J lost 8 bases, and 11 bases lay in between. Germline loops: CDR1 LGHDT, CDR2 YNNKEL (reference sequence).

At least ten counts were recorded for this clonotype. J is TRBJ1-1 and V is TRBV4-1; weak D call: TRBD1 (5 bases). Trimming pared 0 bases from V and 11 bases from J, leaving 13 bases between. CDR1 and CDR2 from the germline V gene are MGHRA and YSYEKL. The CDR3 runs 13 residues. Here the CDR3 DNA reads TGCGCCAGCAGCCAAGATTCGGAGGGGCGGGCTTTCTTT. It translates to CASSQDSEGRAFF.

V is TRBV7-3 and J is TRBJ2-1; the D call may be TRBD1 or TRBD2 (6 bases each). Germline CDR1 SGHTA, CDR2 FQGTGA. V lost 1 base, J lost 8 bases, and 15 bases lay in between. The CDR3 runs 15 residues. The CDR3 sequence is CASSLNRGGRHEQFF. CDR3 nucleotide sequence: TGTGCCAGCAGCTTAAACCGAGGGGGGCGCCATGAGCAGTTCTTC.

At least ten counts were recorded for this clonotype. The chain is built from TRBV29-1 and TRBJ2-1, with no clear D. Germline CDR1 is SQVTM and CDR2 is ANQGSEA. This CDR3 is 12 amino acids long. V lost 5 bases to trimming and J lost 5 bases, with 10 bases between them. In DNA form, the CDR3 reads TGCAGCGTTAGCTCACCGAACAATGAGCAGTTCTTC. This encodes CSVSSPNNEQFF.

This clonotype was seen at least ten times. The genes are TRBV29-1 and TRBJ1-3; 11 positions match TRBD1. Germline V gene data show CDR1 as SQVTM and CDR2 as ANQGSEA. V dropped 7 bases and J dropped 4; count of bases not matched to a gene: 6. This CDR3 has 14 residues. The CDR3 loop reads CSAGQGASGNTIYF. The CDR3 nucleotides are TGCAGCGCCGGACAGGGGGCGTCGGGAAACACCATATATTTT.

In this sample, this clonotype turned up a few times. The V call is TRBV28, the J call TRBJ2-7; D call uncertain. V was cut by 5 bases and J by 2 bases, with 7 bases left in between. CDR3 length: 12 amino acids. Germline values: CDR1 MDHEN, CDR2 SYDVKM. The CDR3 here is CASSPGPYEQYV. The CDR3 DNA sequence: TGTGCCAGCAGTCCCGGGCCCTACGAGCAGTACGTC.

The chain carries TRBV19 and TRBJ2-5; D is unresolved. Deletions cut 3 bases from V and 2 bases from J, with 10 bases between. The CDR3 totals 14 residues. Germline V gene sequence: CDR1 LNHDA, CDR2 SQIVND (reference sequence). CDR3 in DNA: TGTGCCAGTAGTATCGGTGACGGGCAAGAGACCCAGTACTTC. Translating gives CASSIGDGQETQYF.

In this sample, this clonotype turned up a few times. The chain carries TRBV10-1 and TRBJ1-3, with no clear D. Germline CDR1 reads WNHNN; CDR2 reads SYGVQD (reference sequence). V was clipped by 4 bases and J by 0 bases, with 10 bases between them. The CDR3 totals 15 residues. The DNA of the CDR3 is TGCGCCAGCAGTGCCACCTTGAGCTCTGGAAACACCATATATTTT. Translating gives CASSATLSSGNTIYF.

A few counts support this clonotype. This chain joins TRBV6-2 or TRBV6-3 and TRBJ2-5; either TRBD1 or TRBD2 may fit D (5 bases each). Germline CDR1 MNHEY, CDR2 SVGEGT. This CDR3 has 12 residues. The ends were cut back, 0 bases at V and 7 bases at J, with 6 bases in the middle. In DNA, the CDR3 is TGTGCCAGCAGTTACTCGAGGGGGACCCAGTACTTC. Translation gives CASSYSRGTQYF.

This clonotype was picked up a small number of times. This chain joins TRBV30 and TRBJ1-6; 8 bases agree with TRBD1. CDR1 is GTSNPN and CDR2 is SVGIG in the germline V gene (reference sequence). The V segment lost 3 bases and the J segment 10 bases; nucleotides outside the gene matches: 11. The CDR3 contains 15 residues. Written as DNA, the CDR3 is TGTGCCTGGAGCCTTCTGGACAGGGAAGACTCACCCCTCCACTTT. Its translation is CAWSLLDREDSPLHF.